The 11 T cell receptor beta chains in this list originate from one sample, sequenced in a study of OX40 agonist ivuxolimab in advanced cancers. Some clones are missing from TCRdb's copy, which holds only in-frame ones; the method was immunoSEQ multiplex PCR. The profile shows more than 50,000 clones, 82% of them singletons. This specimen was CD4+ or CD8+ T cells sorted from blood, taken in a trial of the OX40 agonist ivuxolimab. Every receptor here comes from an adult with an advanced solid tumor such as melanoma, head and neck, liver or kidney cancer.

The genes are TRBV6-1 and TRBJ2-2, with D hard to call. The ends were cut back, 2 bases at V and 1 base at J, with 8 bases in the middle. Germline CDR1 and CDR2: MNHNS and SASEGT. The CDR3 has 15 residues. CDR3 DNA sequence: TGTGCCAGCAGTGAAAGGCCCAGGAACACCGGGGAGCTGTTTTTT. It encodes CASSERPRNTGELFF.

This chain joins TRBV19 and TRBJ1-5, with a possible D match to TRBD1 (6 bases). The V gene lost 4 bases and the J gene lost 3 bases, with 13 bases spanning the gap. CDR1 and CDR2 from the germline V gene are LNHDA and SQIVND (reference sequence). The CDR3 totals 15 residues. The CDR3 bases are TGTGCCAGTAGTACCAATACAGGGATCAATCAGCCCCAGCATTTT. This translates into CASSTNTGINQPQHF.

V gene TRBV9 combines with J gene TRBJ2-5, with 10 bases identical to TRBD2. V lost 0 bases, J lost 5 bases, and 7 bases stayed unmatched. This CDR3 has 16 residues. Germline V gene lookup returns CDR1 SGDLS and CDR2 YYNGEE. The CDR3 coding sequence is TGTGCCAGCAGCGTAGGGAGGTCTAGCGGGAGTGAGACCCAGTACTTC. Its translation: CASSVGRSSGSETQYF.

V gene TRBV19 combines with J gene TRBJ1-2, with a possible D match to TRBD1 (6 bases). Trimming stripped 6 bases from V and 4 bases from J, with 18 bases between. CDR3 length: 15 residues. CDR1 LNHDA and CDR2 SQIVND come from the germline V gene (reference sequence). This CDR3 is CASRDGSGRGYGYTF. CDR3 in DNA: TGTGCCAGTAGGGACGGGTCGGGCAGGGGCTATGGCTACACCTTC.

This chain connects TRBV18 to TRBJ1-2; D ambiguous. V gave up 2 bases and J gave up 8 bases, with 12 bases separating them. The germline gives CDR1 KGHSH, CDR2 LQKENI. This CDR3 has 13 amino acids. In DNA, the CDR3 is TGTGCCAGCTCACCAGGACGGGGATCAGGCTACACCTTC. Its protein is CASSPGRGSGYTF.

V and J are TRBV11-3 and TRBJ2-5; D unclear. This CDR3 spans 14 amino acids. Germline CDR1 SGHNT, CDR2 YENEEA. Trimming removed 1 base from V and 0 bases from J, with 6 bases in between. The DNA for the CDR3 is TGTGCCAGCAGCTTAGGAGGTAACCAAGAGACCCAGTACTTC. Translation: CASSLGGNQETQYF.

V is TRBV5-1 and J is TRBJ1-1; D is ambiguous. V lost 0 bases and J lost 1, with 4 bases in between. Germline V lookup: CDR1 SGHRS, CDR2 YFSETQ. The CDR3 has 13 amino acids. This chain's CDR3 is CASSLEQNTEAFF. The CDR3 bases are TGCGCCAGCAGCTTGGAACAGAACACTGAAGCTTTCTTT.

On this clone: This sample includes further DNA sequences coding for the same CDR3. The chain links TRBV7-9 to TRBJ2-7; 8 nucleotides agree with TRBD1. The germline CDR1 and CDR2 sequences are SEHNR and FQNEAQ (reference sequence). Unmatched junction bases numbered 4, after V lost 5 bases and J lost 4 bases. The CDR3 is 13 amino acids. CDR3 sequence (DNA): TGTGCCAGCAGCCCCAGGGGGCCTTACGAGCAGTACTTC. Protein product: CASSPRGPYEQYF.

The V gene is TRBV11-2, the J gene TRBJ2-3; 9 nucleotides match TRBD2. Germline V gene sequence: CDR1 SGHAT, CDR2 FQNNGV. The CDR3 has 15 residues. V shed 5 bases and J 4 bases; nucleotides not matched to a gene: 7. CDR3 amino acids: CASSQLAGWSDTQYF. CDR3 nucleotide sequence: TGTGCCAGCAGCCAACTAGCGGGTTGGTCAGATACGCAGTATTTT.

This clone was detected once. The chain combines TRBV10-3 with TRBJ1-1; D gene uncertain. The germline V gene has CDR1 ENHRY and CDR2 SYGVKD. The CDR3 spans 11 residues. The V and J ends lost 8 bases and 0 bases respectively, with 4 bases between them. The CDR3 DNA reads TGTGCCATCCGCGTGAACACTGAAGCTTTCTTT. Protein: CAIRVNTEAFF.

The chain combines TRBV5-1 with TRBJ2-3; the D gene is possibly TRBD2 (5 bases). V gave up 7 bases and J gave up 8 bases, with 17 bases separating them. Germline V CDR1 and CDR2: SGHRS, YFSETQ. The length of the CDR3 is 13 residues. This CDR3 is CASQLVSQSTQYF. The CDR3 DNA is TGCGCCAGCCAACTAGTATCTCAGTCTACGCAGTATTTT.